Included here is one TCR beta chain sequence, with context. This specimen belongs to a study of blood T cell repertoires in COVID-19. Across the whole study: T cells, B-cell-depleted T cells, or PBMCs supplied cDNA or gDNA.

Clones were read by immunoSEQ multiplex PCR, and TCRdb kept only the in-frame ones, dropping some. The repertoire holds approximately 270,000 clones, with 75% to 90% as singletons. Trimming removed 4 bases from V and 2 bases from J, with 12 bases in between. The CDR3 sequence is 15 residues long. Germline V gene lookup returns CDR1 LGHDT and CDR2 YNNKEL (reference sequence). The sequence came from a man aged 45-65 years with acute or convalescent COVID-19. The sequencing input was peripheral blood. The chain carries TRBV3-1 (or the pseudogene TRBV3-2) and TRBJ2-1, with D hard to call. This chain's CDR3 is CASSPTQDAYNEQFF. The CDR3 DNA reads TGTGCCAGCAGCCCCACCCAGGATGCCTACAATGAGCAGTTCTTC.